The T cell receptor beta chain described here comes from a study of liver allograft versus peripheral blood T cells. Study at large: Recipients' peripheral blood T cell receptor repertoires were compared with those in transplanted livers.

Notes on this clonotype: The antigen remains unidentified.

The V gene lost 10 bases and the J gene lost 4 bases, with 23 bases spanning the gap. Germline V lookup: CDR1 MNHEY, CDR2 SVGEGT. The CDR3 extends over 17 amino acids. TCRdb re-called the reads through MiXCR, storing one row per CDR3 protein. The table has fewer than 2,000 distinct CDR3 sequences, about 15% seen once. Study-level points and caveats: T cell receptor repertoires inside liver allografts reportedly differed from those in peripheral blood.

This receptor was identified in a human patient who had a liver transplant. Some T cells may be supplied by the graft donor. This chain links TRBV6-2 or TRBV6-3 with TRBJ2-6, with D perhaps TRBD2 (6 bases). The CDR3 DNA follows: TGTGCCACCAACGAGCGGGCCCCAAGGCCCGGGGCCAACGTCCTGACTTTC. Protein sequence: CATNERAPRPGANVLTF.